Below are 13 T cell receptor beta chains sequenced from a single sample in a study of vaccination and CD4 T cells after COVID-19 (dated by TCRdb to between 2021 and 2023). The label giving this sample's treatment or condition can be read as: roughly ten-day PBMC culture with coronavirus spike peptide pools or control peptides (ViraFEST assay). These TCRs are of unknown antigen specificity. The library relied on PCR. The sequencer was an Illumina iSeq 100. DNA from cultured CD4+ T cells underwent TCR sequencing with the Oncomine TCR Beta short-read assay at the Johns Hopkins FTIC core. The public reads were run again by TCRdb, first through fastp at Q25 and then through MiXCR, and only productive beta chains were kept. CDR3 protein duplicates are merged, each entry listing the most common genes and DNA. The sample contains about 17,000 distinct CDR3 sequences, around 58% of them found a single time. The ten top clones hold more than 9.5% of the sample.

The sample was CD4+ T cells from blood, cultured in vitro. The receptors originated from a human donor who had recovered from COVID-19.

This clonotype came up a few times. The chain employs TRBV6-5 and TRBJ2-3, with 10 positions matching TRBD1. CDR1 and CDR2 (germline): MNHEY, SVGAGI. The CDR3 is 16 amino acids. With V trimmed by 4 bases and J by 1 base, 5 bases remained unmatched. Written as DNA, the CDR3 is TGTGCCAGCAGTTCCCCCGGGACAGGGGGCACAGATACGCAGTATTTT. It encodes CASSSPGTGGTDTQYF.

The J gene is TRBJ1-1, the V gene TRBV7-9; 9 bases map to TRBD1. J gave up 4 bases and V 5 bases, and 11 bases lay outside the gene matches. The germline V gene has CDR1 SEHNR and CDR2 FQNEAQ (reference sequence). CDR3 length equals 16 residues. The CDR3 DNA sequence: TGTGCCAGCAGCAGATCCGGCGGGACAGGGCCCACTGAAGCTTTCTTT. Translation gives CASSRSGGTGPTEAFF. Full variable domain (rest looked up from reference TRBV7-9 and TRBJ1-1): DTGVSQNPRHKITKRGQNVTFRCDPISEHNRLYWYRQTLGQGPEFLTYFQNEAQLEKSRLLSDRFSAERPKGSFSTLEIQRTEQGDSAMYLCASSRSGGTGPTEAFFGQGTRLTVV.

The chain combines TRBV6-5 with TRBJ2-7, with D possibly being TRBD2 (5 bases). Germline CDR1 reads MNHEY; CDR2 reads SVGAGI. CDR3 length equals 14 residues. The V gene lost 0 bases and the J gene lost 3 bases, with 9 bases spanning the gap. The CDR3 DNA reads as TGTGCCAGCAGTTACTCGAAACGGGACTACGAGCAGTACTTC. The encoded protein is CASSYSKRDYEQYF.

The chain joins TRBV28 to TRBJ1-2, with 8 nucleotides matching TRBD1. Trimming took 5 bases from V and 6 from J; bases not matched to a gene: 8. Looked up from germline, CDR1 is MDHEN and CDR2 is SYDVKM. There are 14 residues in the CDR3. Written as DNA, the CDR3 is TGTGCCAGCAGTCCCCCAGGGGGCAGGGATGGCTACACCTTC. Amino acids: CASSPPGGRDGYTF.

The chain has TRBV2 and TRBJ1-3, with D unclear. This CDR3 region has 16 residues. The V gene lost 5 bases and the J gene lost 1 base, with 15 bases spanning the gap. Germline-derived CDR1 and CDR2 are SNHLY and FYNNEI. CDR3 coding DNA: TGTGCCAGCAGTCGGGGATGGGAGGGATCTGGAAACACCATATATTTT. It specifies CASSRGWEGSGNTIYF.

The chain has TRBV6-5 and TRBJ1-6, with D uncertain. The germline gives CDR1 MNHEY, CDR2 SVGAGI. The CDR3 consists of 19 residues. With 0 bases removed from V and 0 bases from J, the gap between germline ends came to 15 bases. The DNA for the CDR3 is TGTGCCAGCAGTTACTCAGTAGGAGGCCTGAGCTCCTATAATTCACCCCTCCACTTT. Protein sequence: CASSYSVGGLSSYNSPLHF.

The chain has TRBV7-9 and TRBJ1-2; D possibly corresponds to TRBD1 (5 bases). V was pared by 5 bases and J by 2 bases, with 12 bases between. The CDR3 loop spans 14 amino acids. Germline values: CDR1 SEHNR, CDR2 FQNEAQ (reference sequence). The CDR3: CASSASGGNYGYTF. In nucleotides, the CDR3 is TGTGCCAGCAGCGCATCGGGGGGGAACTATGGCTACACCTTC. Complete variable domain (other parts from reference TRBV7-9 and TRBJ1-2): DTGVSQNPRHKITKRGQNVTFRCDPISEHNRLYWYRQTLGQGPEFLTYFQNEAQLEKSRLLSDRFSAERPKGSFSTLEIQRTEQGDSAMYLCASSASGGNYGYTFGSGTRLTVV.

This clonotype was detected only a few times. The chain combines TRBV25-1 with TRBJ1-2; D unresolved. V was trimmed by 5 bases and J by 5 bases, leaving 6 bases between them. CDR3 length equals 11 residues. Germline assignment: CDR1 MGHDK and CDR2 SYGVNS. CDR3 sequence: CASSTEYGYTF. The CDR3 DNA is TGTGCCAGCAGTACGGAGTATGGCTACACCTTC.

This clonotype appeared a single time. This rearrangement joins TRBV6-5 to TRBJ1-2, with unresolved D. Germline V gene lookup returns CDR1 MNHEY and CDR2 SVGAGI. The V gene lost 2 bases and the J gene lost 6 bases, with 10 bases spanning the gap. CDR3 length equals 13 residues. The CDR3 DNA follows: TGTGCCAGCAGTTACGACGGAGCCAATGGCTACACCTTC. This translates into CASSYDGANGYTF.

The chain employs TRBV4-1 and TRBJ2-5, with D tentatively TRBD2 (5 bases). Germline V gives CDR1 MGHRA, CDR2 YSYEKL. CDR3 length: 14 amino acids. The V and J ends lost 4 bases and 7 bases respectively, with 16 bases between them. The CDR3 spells CASSLTRFEGTQYF. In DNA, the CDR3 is TGCGCCAGCAGCCTCACCCGGTTCGAGGGGACCCAGTACTTC.

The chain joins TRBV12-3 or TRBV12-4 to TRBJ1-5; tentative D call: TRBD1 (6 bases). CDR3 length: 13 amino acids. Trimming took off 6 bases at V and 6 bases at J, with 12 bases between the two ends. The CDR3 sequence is CASSTGSGQPQHF. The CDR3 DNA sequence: TGTGCCAGCAGCACAGGGTCAGGTCAGCCCCAGCATTTT.

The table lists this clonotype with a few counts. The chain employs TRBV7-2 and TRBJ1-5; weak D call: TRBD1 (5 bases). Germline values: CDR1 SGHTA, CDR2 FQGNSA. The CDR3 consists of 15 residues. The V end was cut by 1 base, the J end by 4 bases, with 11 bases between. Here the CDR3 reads CASSLVTGMNQPQHF. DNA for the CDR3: TGTGCCAGCAGCTTAGTTACAGGCATGAATCAGCCCCAGCATTTT.

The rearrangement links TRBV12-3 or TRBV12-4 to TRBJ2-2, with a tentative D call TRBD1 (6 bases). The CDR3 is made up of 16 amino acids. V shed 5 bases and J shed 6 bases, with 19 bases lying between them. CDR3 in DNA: TGTGCCAGCAGTCCGGGCACAGGGCGGGCGGCCGGGGAGCTGTTTTTT. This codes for CASSPGTGRAAGELFF.